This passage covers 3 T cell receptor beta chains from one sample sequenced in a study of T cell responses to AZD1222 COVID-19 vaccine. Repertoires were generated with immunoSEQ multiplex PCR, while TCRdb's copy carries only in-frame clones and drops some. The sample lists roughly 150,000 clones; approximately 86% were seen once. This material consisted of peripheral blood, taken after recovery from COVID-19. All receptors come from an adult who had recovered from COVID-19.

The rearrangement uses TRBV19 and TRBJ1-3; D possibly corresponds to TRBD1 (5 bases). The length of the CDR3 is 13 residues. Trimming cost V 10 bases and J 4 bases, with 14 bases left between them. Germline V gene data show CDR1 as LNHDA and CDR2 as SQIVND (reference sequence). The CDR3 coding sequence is TGTGCCACGAGGGCAGGGCCCGGAAACACCATATATTTT. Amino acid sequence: CATRAGPGNTIYF.

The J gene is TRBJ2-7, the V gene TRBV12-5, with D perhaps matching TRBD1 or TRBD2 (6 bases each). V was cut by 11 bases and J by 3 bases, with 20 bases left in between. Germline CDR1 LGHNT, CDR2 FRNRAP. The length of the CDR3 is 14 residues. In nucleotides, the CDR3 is TGTGCTGGATCGAATGGAGGGACAAACTACGAGCAGTACTTC. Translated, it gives CAGSNGGTNYEQYF.

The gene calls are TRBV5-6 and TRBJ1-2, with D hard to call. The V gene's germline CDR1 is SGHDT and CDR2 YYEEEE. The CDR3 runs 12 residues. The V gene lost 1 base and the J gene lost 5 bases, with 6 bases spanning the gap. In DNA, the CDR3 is TGTGCCAGCAGCTTGTCGGGTTATGGCTACACCTTC. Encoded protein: CASSLSGYGYTF.